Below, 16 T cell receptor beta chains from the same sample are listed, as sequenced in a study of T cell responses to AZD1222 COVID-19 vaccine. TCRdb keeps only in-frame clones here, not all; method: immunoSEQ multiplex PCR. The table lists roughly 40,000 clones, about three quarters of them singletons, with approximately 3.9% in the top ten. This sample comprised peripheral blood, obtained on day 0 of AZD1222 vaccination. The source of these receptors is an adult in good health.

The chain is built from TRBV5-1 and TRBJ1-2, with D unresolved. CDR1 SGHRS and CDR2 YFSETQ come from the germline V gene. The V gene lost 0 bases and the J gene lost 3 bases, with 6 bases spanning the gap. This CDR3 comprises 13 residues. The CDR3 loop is CASSLGGDYGYTF. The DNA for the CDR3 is TGCGCCAGCAGCTTGGGTGGGGACTATGGCTACACCTTC.

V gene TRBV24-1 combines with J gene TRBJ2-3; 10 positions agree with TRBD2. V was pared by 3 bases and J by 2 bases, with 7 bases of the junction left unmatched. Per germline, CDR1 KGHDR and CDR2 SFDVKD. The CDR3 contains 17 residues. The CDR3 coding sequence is TGTGCCACCAGTGATCTTAGCGGGGGGTCGGACACAGATACGCAGTATTTT. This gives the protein CATSDLSGGSDTDTQYF.

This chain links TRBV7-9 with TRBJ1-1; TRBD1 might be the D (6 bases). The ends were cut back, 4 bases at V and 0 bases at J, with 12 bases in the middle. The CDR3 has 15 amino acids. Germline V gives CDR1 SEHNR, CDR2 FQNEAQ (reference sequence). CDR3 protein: CASSSTGTMNTEAFF. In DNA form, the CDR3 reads TGTGCCAGCAGCTCGACAGGTACTATGAACACTGAAGCTTTCTTT. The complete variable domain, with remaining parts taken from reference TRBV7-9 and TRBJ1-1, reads DTGVSQNPRHKITKRGQNVTFRCDPISEHNRLYWYRQTLGQGPEFLTYFQNEAQLEKSRLLSDRFSAERPKGSFSTLEIQRTEQGDSAMYLCASSSTGTMNTEAFFGQGTRLTVV.

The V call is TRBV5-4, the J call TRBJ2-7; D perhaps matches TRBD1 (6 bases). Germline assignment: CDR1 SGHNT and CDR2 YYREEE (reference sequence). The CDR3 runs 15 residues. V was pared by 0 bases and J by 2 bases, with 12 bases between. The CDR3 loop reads CASSLDSQGTYEQYF. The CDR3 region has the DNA TGTGCCAGCAGCTTGGATAGTCAGGGGACCTACGAGCAGTACTTC.

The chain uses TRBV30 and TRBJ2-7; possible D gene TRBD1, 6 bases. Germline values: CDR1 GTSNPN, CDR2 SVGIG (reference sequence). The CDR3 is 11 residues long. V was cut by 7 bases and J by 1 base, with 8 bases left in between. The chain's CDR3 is CASRGSYEQYF. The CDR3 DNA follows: TGTGCCTCTAGGGGGTCCTACGAGCAGTACTTC.

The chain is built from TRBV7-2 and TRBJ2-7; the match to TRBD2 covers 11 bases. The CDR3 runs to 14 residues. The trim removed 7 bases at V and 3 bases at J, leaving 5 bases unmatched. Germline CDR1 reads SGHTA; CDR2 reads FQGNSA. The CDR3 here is CASTFGTSGYEQYF. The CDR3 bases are TGTGCCAGCACCTTCGGGACTAGCGGCTACGAGCAGTACTTC.

The CDR3: CASKIGGAEAFF. CDR3 coding DNA: TGTGCCAGCAAGATCGGGGGCGCTGAAGCTTTCTTT. The chain recombines TRBV6-6 with TRBJ1-1, with D tentatively TRBD1 (6 bases). V was clipped by 7 bases and J by 6 bases, with 12 bases between them. Germline V gene lookup returns CDR1 MNHNY and CDR2 SVGAGI (reference sequence). The CDR3 length is 12 residues.

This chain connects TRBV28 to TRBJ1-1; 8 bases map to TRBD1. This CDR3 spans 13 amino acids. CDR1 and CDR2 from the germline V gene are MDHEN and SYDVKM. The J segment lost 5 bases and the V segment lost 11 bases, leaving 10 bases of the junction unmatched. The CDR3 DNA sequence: TGTGCCGCACAGGGGGGGGTCCGTACTGAAGCTTTCTTT. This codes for CAAQGGVRTEAFF.

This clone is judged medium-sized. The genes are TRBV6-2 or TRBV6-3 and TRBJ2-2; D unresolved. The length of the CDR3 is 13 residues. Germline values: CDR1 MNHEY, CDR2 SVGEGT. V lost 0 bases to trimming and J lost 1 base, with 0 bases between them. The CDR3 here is CASSYSNTGELFF. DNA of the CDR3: TGTGCCAGCAGTTACTCGAACACCGGGGAGCTGTTTTTT.

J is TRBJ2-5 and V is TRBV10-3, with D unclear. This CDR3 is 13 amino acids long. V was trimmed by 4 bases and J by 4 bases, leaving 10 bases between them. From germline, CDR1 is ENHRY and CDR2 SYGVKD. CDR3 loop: CAISGPSLETQYF. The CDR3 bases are TGTGCCATCAGTGGCCCTTCTTTAGAGACCCAGTACTTC.

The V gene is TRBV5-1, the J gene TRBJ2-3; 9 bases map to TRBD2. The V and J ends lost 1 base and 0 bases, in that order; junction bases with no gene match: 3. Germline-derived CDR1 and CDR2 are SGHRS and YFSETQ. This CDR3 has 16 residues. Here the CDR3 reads CASSLRSGGSTDTQYF. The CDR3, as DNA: TGCGCCAGCAGCTTGAGGAGCGGGGGGAGCACAGATACGCAGTATTTT.

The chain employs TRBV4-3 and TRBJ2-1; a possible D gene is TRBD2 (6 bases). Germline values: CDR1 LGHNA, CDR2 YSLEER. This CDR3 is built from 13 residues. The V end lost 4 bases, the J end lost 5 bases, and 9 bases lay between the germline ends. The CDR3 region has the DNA TGCGCCAGCAGCCCTAGCGATCACAATGAGCAGTTCTTC. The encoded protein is CASSPSDHNEQFF.

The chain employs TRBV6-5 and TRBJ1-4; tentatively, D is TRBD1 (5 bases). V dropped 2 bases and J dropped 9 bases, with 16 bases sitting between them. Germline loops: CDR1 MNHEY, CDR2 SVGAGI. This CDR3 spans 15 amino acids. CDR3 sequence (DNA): TGTGCCAGCAGTTACGGAGGGGCGTTACGGAAAAAACTGTTTTTT. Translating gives CASSYGGALRKKLFF.

The CDR3 DNA reads TGTGCCAGTAGCGCCTTTCGCGGGGGCACAGTCACTGAAGCTTTCTTT. Its protein product is CASSAFRGGTVTEAFF. The chain links TRBV19 to TRBJ1-1; a weak D match, TRBD1 (6 bases). V dropped 6 bases and J dropped 4 bases, with 21 bases sitting between them. CDR3 length equals 16 residues. Germline values: CDR1 LNHDA, CDR2 SQIVND (reference sequence).

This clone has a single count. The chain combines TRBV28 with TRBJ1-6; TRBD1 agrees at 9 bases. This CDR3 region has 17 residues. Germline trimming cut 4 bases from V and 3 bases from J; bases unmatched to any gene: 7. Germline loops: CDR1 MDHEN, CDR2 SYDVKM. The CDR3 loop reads CASSSPTGGFYNSPLHF. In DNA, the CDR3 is TGTGCCAGCAGTTCGCCGACAGGGGGGTTCTATAATTCACCCCTCCACTTT.

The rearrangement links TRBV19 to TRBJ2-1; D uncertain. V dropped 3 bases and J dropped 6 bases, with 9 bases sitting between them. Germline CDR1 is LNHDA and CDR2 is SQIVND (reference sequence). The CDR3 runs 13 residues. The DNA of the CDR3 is TGTGCCAGTAGTATCACGGGTCTCAATGAGCAGTTCTTC. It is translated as CASSITGLNEQFF.